This T cell receptor beta chain was sequenced in a study of tumor-infiltrating lymphocytes in primary liver carcinoma. Study-wide findings and caveats: Tumor-adjacent and tumor-blood pairs displayed less overlap than did pairs of tumor regions.

The blood RNA (from unsorted whole blood) was obtained, and germline DNA was also extracted. Trimming pared 9 bases from V and 5 bases from J, leaving 17 bases between. The CDR3 loop spans 13 amino acids. The germline V gene has CDR1 SGHDT and CDR2 YYEEEE. Production of TCR beta cDNA used roughly 0.55 ug total RNA together with a constant-region primer. Libraries for TCR beta were built through three nested multiplex PCR rounds, which together made up a slightly modified ARM-PCR procedure. Rounds one and two of PCR, each of 10 cycles, were primed with TRBV1-TRBV30 forward primers and a C-beta reverse primer. TCRdb reprocessed the multiplex PCR reads with MiXCR, giving one entry per CDR3 protein. This repertoire shows some 180,000 distinct CDR3 sequences, 50% to 75% found once; its top ten account for about 70%. This clonotype has only a few counts. Its antigen is unknown.

Sequenced: peripheral blood. J is TRBJ2-5 and V is TRBV5-6, with a tentative D call TRBD2 (6 bases). The receptor comes from a man in his forties with primary liver carcinoma and hepatitis B virus infection. CDR3 nucleotides: TGTGCCACTAGGAGGAGGGAAACGGAGACCCAGTACTTC. Its protein is CATRRRETETQYF.